This T cell receptor (beta chain) stems from a study of beta chain features in type 1 diabetes. The sequenced template was cDNA made from the entire isolated RNA. Sequencing was performed with immunoSEQ multiplex PCR; in TCRdb, only in-frame clones are kept and a portion is missing. This sample has some 120,000 clones, with roughly 17% found just once. A note on this clone: Its antigen remains unknown.

The V gene lost 2 bases and the J gene lost 5 bases, with 12 bases spanning the gap. The CDR3 is 13 amino acids. Germline-derived CDR1 and CDR2 are GTSNPN and SVGIG (reference sequence). Study-level results: Within each of all four CD4+ subsets, Type 1 diabetes patients had TCRB CDR3s that were moderately but significantly shorter.

The chain is built from TRBV30 and TRBJ2-5, with a possible D match to TRBD1 (5 bases). The sequencing input was central memory CD4+ T cells from blood. This TCR was recovered from a man in his late teens or twenties with type 1 diabetes. In DNA form, the CDR3 reads TGTGCCTGGAGTATACAGGCGCCGGAGACCCAGTACTTC. Amino acids: CAWSIQAPETQYF.